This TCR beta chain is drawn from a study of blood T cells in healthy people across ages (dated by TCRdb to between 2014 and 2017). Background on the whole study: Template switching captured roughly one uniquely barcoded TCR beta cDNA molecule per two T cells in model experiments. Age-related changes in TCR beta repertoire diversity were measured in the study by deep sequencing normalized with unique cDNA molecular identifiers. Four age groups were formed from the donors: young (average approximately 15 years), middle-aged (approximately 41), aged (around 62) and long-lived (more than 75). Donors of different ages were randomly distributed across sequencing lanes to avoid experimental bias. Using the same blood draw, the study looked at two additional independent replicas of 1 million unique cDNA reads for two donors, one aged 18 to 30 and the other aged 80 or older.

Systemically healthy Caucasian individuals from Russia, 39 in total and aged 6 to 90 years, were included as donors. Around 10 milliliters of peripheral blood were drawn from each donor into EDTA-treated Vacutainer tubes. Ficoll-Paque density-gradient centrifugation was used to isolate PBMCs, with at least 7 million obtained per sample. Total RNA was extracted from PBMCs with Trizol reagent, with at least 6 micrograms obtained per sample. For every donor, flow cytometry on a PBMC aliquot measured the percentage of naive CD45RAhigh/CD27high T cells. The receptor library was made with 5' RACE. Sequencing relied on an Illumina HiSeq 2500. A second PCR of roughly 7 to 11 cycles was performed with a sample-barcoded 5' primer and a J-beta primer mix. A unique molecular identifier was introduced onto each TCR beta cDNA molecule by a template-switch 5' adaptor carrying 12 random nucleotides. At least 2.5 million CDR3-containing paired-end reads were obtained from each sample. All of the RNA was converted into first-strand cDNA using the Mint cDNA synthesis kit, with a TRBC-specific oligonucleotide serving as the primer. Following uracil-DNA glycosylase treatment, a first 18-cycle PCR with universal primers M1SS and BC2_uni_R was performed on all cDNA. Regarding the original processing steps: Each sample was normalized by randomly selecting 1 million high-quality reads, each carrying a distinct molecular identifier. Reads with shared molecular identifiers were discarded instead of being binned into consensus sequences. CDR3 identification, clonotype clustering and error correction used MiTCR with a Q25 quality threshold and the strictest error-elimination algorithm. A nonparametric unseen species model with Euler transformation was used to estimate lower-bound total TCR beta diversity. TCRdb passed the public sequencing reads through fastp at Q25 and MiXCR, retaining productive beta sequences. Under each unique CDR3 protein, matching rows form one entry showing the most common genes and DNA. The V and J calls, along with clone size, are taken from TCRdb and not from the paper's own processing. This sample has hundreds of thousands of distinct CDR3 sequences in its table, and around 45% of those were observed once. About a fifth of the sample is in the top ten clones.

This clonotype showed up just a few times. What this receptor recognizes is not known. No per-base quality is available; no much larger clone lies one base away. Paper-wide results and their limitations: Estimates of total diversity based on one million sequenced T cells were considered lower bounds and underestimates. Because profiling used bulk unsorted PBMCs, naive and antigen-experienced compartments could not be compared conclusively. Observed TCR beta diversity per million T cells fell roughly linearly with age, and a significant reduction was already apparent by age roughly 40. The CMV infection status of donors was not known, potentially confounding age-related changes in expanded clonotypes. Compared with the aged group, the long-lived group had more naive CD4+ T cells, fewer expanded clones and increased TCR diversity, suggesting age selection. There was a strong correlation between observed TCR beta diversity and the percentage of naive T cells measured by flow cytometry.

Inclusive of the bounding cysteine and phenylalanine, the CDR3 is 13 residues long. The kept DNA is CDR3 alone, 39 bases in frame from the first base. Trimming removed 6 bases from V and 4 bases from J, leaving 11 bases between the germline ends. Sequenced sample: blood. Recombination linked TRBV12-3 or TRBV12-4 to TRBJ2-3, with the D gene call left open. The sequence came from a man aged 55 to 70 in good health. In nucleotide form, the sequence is TGTGCCAGCAGCCTTACGCTGTCAGATACGCAGTATTTT. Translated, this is CASSLTLSDTQYF.